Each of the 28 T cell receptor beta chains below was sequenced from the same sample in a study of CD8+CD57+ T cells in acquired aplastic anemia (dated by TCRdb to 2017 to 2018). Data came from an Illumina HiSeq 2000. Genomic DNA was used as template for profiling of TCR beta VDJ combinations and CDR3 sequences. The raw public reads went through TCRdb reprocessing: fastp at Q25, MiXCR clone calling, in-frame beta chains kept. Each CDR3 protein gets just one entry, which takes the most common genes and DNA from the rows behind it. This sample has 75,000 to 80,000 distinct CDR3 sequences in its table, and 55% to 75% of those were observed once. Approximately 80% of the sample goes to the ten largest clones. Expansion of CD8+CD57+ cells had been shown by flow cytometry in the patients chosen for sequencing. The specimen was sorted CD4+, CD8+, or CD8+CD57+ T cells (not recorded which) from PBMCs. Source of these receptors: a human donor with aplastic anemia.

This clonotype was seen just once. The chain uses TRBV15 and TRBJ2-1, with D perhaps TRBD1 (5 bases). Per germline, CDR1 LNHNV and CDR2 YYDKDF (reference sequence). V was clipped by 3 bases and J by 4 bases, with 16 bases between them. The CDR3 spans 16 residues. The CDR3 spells CATSSTSGRAYNEQFF. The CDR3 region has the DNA TGTGCCACCAGCAGTACCTCAGGCAGGGCTTACAATGAGCAGTTCTTC. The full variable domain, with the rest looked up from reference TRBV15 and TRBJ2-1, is DAMVIQNPRYQVTQFGKPVTLSCSQTLNHNVMYWYQQKSSQAPKLLFHYYDKDFNNEADTPDNFQSRRPNTSFCFLDIRSPGLGDTAMYLCATSSTSGRAYNEQFFGPGTRLTVL.

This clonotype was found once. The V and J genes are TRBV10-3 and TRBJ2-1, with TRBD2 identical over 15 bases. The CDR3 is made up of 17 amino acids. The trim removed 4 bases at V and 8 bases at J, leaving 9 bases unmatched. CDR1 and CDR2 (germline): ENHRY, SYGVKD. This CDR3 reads CAISVNLGTSGRHEQFF. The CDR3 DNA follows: TGTGCCATCAGTGTAAACCTTGGGACTAGCGGGAGGCATGAGCAGTTCTTC.

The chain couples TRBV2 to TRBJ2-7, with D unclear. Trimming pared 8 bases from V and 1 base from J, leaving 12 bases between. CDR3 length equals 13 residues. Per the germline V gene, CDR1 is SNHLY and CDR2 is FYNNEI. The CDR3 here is CASFTSASYEQYF. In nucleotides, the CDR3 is TGTGCCAGCTTCACATCGGCATCCTACGAGCAGTACTTC.

In nucleotides, the CDR3 is TGCAGCGTTGAGGATACAGGGGGCGTCAGGAATGAGCAGTTCTTC. Translation: CSVEDTGGVRNEQFF. The J gene is TRBJ2-1, the V gene TRBV29-1, with 9 nucleotides matching TRBD1. The V and J ends lost 3 bases and 7 bases, in that order; junction bases with no gene match: 10. Germline V gene data show CDR1 as SQVTM and CDR2 as ANQGSEA. The CDR3 sequence is 15 residues long.

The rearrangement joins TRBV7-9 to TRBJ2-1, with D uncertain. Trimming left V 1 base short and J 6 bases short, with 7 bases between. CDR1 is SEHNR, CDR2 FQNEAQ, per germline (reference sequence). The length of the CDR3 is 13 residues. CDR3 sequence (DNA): TGTGCCAGCAGCTTAGATGGGGTCAATGAGCAGTTCTTC. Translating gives CASSLDGVNEQFF.

For the CDR3, the DNA is TGCGCCAGCAGCCAAGATCGCAGTAGGAGCTACGAGCAGTACTTC. It codes for CASSQDRSRSYEQYF. The chain combines TRBV10-1 with TRBJ2-7; D call uncertain. V was shortened by 6 bases and J by 3 bases, with 18 bases between the two germline ends. The V gene's germline CDR1 is WNHNN and CDR2 SYGVQD (reference sequence). This CDR3 contains 15 residues.

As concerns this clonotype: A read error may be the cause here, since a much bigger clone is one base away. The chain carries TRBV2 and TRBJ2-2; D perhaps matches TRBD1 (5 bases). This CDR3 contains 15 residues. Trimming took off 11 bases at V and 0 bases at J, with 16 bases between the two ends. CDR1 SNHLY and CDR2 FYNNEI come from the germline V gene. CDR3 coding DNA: TGTGCCGGCTGTAACGCAGGGACGAACACCGGGGAGCTGTTTTTT. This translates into CAGCNAGTNTGELFF.

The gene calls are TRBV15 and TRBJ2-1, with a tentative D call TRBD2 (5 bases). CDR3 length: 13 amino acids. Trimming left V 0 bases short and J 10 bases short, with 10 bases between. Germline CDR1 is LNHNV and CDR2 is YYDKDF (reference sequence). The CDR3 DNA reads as TGTGCCACCAGCAGAGATCTAGCCCCGGAGCAGTTCTTC. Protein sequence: CATSRDLAPEQFF.

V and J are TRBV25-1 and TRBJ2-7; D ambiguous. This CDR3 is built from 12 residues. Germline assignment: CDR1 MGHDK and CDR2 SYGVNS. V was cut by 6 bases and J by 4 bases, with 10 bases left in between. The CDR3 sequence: CASRGSLYEQYF. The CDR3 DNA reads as TGTGCCAGCAGGGGTAGCCTATACGAGCAGTACTTC.

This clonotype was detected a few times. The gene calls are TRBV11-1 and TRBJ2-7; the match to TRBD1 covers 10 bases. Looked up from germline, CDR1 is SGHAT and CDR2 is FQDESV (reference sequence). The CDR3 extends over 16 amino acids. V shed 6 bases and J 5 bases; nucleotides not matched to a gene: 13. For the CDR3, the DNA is TGTGCCAGCAGATCATCGACCGGGACAGGGGTCCACGAGCAGTACTTC. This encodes CASRSSTGTGVHEQYF.

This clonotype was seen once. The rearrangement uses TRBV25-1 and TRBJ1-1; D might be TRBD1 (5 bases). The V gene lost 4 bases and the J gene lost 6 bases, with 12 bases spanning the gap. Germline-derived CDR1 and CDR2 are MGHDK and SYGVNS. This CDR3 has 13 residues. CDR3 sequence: CASSGQGYAEAFF. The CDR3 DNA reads TGTGCCAGCAGTGGTCAGGGTTATGCTGAAGCTTTCTTT.

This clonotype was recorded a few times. The CDR3 here is CSVATNEKLFF. CDR3 in DNA: TGCAGCGTTGCAACTAATGAAAAACTGTTTTTT. This chain joins TRBV29-1 and TRBJ1-4; D remains unclear. Germline CDR1 and CDR2: SQVTM and ANQGSEA. V lost 4 bases and J 0 bases, leaving 0 bases between the germline ends. This CDR3 region has 11 residues.

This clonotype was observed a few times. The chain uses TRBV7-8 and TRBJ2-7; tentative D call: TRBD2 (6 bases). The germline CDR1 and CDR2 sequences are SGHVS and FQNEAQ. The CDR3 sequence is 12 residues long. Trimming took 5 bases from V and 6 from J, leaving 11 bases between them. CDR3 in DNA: TGTGCCAGCAGCGCTCTGGGGGGCGAGCAGTACTTC. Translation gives CASSALGGEQYF. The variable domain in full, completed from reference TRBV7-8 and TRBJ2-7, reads GAGVSQSPRYKVAKRGQDVALRCDPISGHVSLFWYQQALGQGPEFLTYFQNEAQLDKSGLPSDRFFAERPEGSVSTLKIQRTQQEDSAVYLCASSALGGEQYFGPGTRLTVT.

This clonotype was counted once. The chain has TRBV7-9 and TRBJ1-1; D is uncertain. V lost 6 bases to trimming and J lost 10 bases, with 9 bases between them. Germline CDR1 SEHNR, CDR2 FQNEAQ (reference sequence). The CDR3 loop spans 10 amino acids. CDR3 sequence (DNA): TGTGCCAGCAGGTCTGCGGGAGCTTTCTTT. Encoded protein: CASRSAGAFF.

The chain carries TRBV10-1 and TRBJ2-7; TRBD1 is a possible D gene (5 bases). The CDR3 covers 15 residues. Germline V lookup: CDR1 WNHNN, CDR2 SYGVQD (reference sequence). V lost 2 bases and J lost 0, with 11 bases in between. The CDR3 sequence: CASSERAGISYEQYF. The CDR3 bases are TGCGCCAGCAGTGAGCGGGCAGGGATCTCCTACGAGCAGTACTTC.

CDR3 in amino acids: CASSGGGNQPQHF. DNA for the CDR3: TGTGCCAGCAGTGGGGGGGGCAATCAGCCCCAGCATTTT. The chain uses TRBV2 and TRBJ1-5, with D tentatively TRBD1 (5 bases). CDR1 is SNHLY and CDR2 is FYNNEI in the germline V gene. The ends were cut back, 4 bases at V and 2 bases at J, with 6 bases in the middle. CDR3 length equals 13 residues.

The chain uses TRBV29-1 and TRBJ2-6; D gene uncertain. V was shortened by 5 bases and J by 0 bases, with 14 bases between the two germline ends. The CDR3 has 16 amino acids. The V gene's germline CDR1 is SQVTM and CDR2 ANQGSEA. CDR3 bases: TGCAGCGTTTACGACACTCGCCACTCTGGGGCCAACGTCCTGACTTTC. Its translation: CSVYDTRHSGANVLTF. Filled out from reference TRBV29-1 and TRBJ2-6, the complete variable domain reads SAVISQKPSRDICQRGTSLTIQCQVDSQVTMMFWYRQQPGQSLTLIATANQGSEATYESGFVIDKFPISRPNLTFSTLTVSNMSPEDSSIYLCSVYDTRHSGANVLTFGAGSRLTVL.

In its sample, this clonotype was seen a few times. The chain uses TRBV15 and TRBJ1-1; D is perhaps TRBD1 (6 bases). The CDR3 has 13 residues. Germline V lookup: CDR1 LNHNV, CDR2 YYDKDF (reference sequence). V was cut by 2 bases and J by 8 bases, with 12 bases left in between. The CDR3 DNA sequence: TGTGCCACCAGCAGAACGCGGGACAACGAAGCTTTCTTT. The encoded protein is CATSRTRDNEAFF. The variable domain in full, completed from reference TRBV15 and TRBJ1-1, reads DAMVIQNPRYQVTQFGKPVTLSCSQTLNHNVMYWYQQKSSQAPKLLFHYYDKDFNNEADTPDNFQSRRPNTSFCFLDIRSPGLGDTAMYLCATSRTRDNEAFFGQGTRLTVV.

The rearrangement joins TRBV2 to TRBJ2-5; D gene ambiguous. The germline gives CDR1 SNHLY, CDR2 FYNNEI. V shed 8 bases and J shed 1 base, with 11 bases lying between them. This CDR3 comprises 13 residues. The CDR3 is CASENRRQETQYF. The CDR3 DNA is TGTGCCAGCGAAAATCGCCGCCAAGAGACCCAGTACTTC.

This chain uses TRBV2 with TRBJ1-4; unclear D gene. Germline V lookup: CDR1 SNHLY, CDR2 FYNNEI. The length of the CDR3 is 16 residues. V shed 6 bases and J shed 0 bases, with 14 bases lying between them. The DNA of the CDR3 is TGTGCCAGCAGAAAGTCGACACCTGCAACTAATGAAAAACTGTTTTTT. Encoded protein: CASRKSTPATNEKLFF.

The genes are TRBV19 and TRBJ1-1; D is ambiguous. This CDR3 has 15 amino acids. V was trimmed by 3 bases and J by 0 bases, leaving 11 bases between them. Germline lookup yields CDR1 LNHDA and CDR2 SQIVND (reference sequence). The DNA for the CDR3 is TGTGCCAGTAGTATGGGGAGTTCCATGAACACTGAAGCTTTCTTT. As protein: CASSMGSSMNTEAFF.

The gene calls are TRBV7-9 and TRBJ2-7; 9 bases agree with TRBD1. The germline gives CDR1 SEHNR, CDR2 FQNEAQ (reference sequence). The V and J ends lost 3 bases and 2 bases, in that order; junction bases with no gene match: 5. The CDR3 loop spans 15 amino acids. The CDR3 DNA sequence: TGTGCCAGCAGCTTTAGGGACAGGGATACCTACGAGCAGTACTTC. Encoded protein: CASSFRDRDTYEQYF. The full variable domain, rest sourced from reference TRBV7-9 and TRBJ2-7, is DTGVSQNPRHKITKRGQNVTFRCDPISEHNRLYWYRQTLGQGPEFLTYFQNEAQLEKSRLLSDRFSAERPKGSFSTLEIQRTEQGDSAMYLCASSFRDRDTYEQYFGPGTRLTVT.

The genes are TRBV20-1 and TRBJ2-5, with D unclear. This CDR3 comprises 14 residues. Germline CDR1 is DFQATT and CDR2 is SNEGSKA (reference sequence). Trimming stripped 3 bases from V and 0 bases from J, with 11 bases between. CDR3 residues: CSARNPLNQETQYF. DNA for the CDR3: TGCAGTGCTAGGAATCCACTAAACCAAGAGACCCAGTACTTC.

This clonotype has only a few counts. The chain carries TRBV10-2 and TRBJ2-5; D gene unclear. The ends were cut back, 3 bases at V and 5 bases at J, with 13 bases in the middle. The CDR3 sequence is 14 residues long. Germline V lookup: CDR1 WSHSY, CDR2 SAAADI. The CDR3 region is CASSDLGGFETQYF. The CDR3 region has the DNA TGCGCCAGCAGTGATCTTGGTGGATTCGAGACCCAGTACTTC.

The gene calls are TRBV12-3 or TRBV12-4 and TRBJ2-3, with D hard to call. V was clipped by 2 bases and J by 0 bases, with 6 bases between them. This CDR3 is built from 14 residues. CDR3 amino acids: CASSLQLSTDTQYF. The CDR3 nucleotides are TGTGCCAGCAGTTTACAGCTTAGCACAGATACGCAGTATTTT.

This chain's CDR3 is CASSFRGTYEQYF. The DNA of the CDR3 is TGTGCCAGCAGCTTTCGGGGAACCTACGAGCAGTACTTC. The chain couples TRBV7-4 to TRBJ2-7, with D tentatively TRBD2 (5 bases). Trimming stripped 3 bases from V and 2 bases from J, with 8 bases between. This CDR3 spans 13 amino acids. From germline, CDR1 is SGHVT and CDR2 SQSDAQ. Combining the CDR3 with reference TRBV7-4 and TRBJ2-7 gives the whole variable domain GAGVSQSPRYKVAKRGRDVALRCDSISGHVTLYWYRQTLGQGSEVLTYSQSDAQRDKSGRPSGRFSAERPERSVSTLKIQRTEQGDSAVYLCASSFRGTYEQYFGPGTRLTVT.

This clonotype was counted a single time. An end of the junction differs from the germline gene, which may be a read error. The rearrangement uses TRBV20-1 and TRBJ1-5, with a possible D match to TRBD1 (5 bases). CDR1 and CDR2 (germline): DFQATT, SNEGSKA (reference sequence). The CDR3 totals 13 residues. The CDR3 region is CSARDSVNQPQHF. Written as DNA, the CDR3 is TGCAGTGCCAGAGACAGTGTCAATCAGCCCCAGCATTTT.

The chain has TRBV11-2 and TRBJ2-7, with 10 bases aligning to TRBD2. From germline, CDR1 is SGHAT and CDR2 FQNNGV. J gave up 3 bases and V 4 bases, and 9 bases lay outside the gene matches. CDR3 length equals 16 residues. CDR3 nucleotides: TGTGCCAGCAGCTCAAGGACTAGCGGAGGGAGCTACGAGCAGTACTTC. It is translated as CASSSRTSGGSYEQYF.